The sequence of this TCR beta chain was determined in a study of blood T cell repertoires in COVID-19. The wider study: The study drew acute and convalescent COVID-19 samples from the United States, Italy and Spain. T cells, B-cell-depleted T cells, or PBMCs provided the cDNA or gDNA that served as material.

Methods used by the authors: Nucleated cell number was recorded as an estimate derived from reference gene primer amplification. Profiling relied on immunoSEQ multiplex PCR, and the TCRdb table lists in-frame clones only, not all of them. That table furnishes V, J and clone size, whereas the DNA furnished D and trimming. The sample shows some 41,000 clones, more than 65% of them seen only once. The J segment lost 5 bases and the V segment lost 2 bases, leaving 4 bases of the junction unmatched. The CDR3 runs to 14 residues. Germline loops: CDR1 SGDLS, CDR2 YYNGEE. This chain links TRBV9 with TRBJ2-7; 10 bases are shared with TRBD2. This clonotype was sampled from a woman in her 70s with acute or convalescent COVID-19. Material: peripheral blood. The CDR3 DNA reads TGTGCCAGCAGCGTCCTTACTAGCGGGGACGAGCAGTACTTC. Amino acids: CASSVLTSGDEQYF.